Listed below are T cell receptor beta chains from one sample, sequenced in a study of radiation and T cells in renal cell carcinoma. Here immunoSEQ multiplex PCR was the method, and the copy in TCRdb shows in-frame clones only, minus some. Of 140,000 or so clones listed, roughly 84% are singletons. Sequenced here: blood, sampled from a patient whose treatment included radiotherapy and nephrectomy. Receptors were obtained from a woman aged 45-65 years with renal cell carcinoma. CDR3s include the opening cysteine and the closing phenylalanine or tryptophan. The D gene is left open where the match is weak. Clone size, where shown, is once, few, many, or a class for clones that have expanded.

clone_size: -; j_call: TRBJ1-1; v_call: TRBV5-1; d_call: TRBD1; cdr3_nt: TGCGCCAGCAGCGAACAGGGGCTGAACACTGAAGCTTTCTTT; cdr3_aa: CASSEQGLNTEAFF
clone_size: -; j_call: TRBJ2-3; v_call: TRBV19; d_call: TRBD2; cdr3_nt: TGTGCCAGTAGTACCCGACTAGCGGGGGGCACAGATACGCAGTATTTT; cdr3_aa: CASSTRLAGGTDTQYF
clone_size: -; j_call: TRBJ2-5; v_call: TRBV15; d_call: -; cdr3_nt: TGTGCCACCAGCAGAGATCACCGGGGCAGTTCAAGAGAGACCCAGTACTTC; cdr3_aa: CATSRDHRGSSRETQYF
clone_size: -; j_call: TRBJ2-2; v_call: TRBV7-9; d_call: -; cdr3_nt: TGTGCCAGCAGCTCCTGGACTGAGCCGAACACCGGGGAGCTGTTTTTT; cdr3_aa: CASSSWTEPNTGELFF
clone_size: -; j_call: TRBJ1-3; v_call: TRBV2; d_call: -; cdr3_nt: TGTGCCAGCAAGGCGTGGCTCTCTGGAAACACCATATATTTT; cdr3_aa: CASKAWLSGNTIYF
clone_size: -; j_call: TRBJ2-6; v_call: TRBV7-3; d_call: TRBD1; cdr3_nt: TGTGCCAGCAGCTCCGTGGGAGGGACAGGGTACTCTGGGGCCAACGTCCTGACTTTC; cdr3_aa: CASSSVGGTGYSGANVLTF
clone_size: -; j_call: TRBJ2-7; v_call: TRBV18; d_call: TRBD1; cdr3_nt: TGTGCCAGCTCACTAGGGACAGTGGGGACCTACGAGCAGTACTTC; cdr3_aa: CASSLGTVGTYEQYF
clone_size: -; j_call: TRBJ2-2; v_call: TRBV7-9; d_call: -; cdr3_nt: TGTGCCAGCAGCGCGACGGAAAACACCGGGGAGCTGTTTTTT; cdr3_aa: CASSATENTGELFF
clone_size: -; j_call: TRBJ2-5; v_call: TRBV7-6; d_call: -; cdr3_nt: TGTGCCAGCAGCCCTTTCCGCAGGGGGGGTATTCAAGAGACCCAGTACTTC; cdr3_aa: CASSPFRRGGIQETQYF
clone_size: -; j_call: TRBJ2-7; v_call: TRBV12-5; d_call: TRBD1; cdr3_nt: TGTGCTAGTGGACTGGGACAGACTCGATACGAGCAGTACTTC; cdr3_aa: CASGLGQTRYEQYF
clone_size: -; j_call: TRBJ2-3; v_call: TRBV7-9; d_call: -; cdr3_nt: TGTGCCAGCAGCTTAGGTGAGGGGGCGCGGGGAGATACGCAGTATTTT; cdr3_aa: CASSLGEGARGDTQYF
clone_size: -; j_call: TRBJ1-1; v_call: TRBV9; d_call: -; cdr3_nt: TGTGCCAGCAGCGTAGCGGGCACCCCCGGCTTGAACACTGAAGCTTTCTTT; cdr3_aa: CASSVAGTPGLNTEAFF
clone_size: -; j_call: TRBJ2-1; v_call: TRBV6-5; d_call: TRBD1; cdr3_nt: TGTGCCAGCAGTTACTTTGTCCCTCAACAGGGGCGGGAGCAGTTCTTC; cdr3_aa: CASSYFVPQQGREQFF
clone_size: -; j_call: TRBJ1-5; v_call: TRBV18; d_call: -; cdr3_nt: TGTGCCAGCTCACCCTTCGGGGGGGTTGGCGATCAGCCCCAGCATTTT; cdr3_aa: CASSPFGGVGDQPQHF
clone_size: -; j_call: TRBJ1-4; v_call: TRBV7-9; d_call: -; cdr3_nt: TGTGCCAGCAGCCCGACTGTGGTCGATAATGAAAAACTGTTTTTT; cdr3_aa: CASSPTVVDNEKLFF
clone_size: -; j_call: TRBJ1-1; v_call: TRBV4-2; d_call: -; cdr3_nt: TGTGCCAGCAGCCAAGTAATTTTTGGGGCAGGGAATGGGGACACTGAAGCTTTCTTT; cdr3_aa: CASSQVIFGAGNGDTEAFF
clone_size: -; j_call: TRBJ1-2; v_call: TRBV11-2; d_call: TRBD1; cdr3_nt: TGTGCCAGCAGCTTACAGGGGGCGACCAACTATGGCTACACCTTC; cdr3_aa: CASSLQGATNYGYTF
clone_size: once; j_call: TRBJ2-5; v_call: TRBV6-5; d_call: -; cdr3_nt: TGTGCCAGCAGTAGGGGGGGAGAGACCCAGTACTTC; cdr3_aa: CASSRGGETQYF
clone_size: -; j_call: TRBJ2-5; v_call: TRBV18; d_call: -; cdr3_nt: TGTGCCAGCTCAGCCGACATCGTGGAGACCCAGTACTTC; cdr3_aa: CASSADIVETQYF
clone_size: -; j_call: TRBJ1-2; v_call: TRBV2; d_call: -; cdr3_nt: TGTGCCAGCGGGCAGGGAGGCTATGGCTACACCTTC; cdr3_aa: CASGQGGYGYTF